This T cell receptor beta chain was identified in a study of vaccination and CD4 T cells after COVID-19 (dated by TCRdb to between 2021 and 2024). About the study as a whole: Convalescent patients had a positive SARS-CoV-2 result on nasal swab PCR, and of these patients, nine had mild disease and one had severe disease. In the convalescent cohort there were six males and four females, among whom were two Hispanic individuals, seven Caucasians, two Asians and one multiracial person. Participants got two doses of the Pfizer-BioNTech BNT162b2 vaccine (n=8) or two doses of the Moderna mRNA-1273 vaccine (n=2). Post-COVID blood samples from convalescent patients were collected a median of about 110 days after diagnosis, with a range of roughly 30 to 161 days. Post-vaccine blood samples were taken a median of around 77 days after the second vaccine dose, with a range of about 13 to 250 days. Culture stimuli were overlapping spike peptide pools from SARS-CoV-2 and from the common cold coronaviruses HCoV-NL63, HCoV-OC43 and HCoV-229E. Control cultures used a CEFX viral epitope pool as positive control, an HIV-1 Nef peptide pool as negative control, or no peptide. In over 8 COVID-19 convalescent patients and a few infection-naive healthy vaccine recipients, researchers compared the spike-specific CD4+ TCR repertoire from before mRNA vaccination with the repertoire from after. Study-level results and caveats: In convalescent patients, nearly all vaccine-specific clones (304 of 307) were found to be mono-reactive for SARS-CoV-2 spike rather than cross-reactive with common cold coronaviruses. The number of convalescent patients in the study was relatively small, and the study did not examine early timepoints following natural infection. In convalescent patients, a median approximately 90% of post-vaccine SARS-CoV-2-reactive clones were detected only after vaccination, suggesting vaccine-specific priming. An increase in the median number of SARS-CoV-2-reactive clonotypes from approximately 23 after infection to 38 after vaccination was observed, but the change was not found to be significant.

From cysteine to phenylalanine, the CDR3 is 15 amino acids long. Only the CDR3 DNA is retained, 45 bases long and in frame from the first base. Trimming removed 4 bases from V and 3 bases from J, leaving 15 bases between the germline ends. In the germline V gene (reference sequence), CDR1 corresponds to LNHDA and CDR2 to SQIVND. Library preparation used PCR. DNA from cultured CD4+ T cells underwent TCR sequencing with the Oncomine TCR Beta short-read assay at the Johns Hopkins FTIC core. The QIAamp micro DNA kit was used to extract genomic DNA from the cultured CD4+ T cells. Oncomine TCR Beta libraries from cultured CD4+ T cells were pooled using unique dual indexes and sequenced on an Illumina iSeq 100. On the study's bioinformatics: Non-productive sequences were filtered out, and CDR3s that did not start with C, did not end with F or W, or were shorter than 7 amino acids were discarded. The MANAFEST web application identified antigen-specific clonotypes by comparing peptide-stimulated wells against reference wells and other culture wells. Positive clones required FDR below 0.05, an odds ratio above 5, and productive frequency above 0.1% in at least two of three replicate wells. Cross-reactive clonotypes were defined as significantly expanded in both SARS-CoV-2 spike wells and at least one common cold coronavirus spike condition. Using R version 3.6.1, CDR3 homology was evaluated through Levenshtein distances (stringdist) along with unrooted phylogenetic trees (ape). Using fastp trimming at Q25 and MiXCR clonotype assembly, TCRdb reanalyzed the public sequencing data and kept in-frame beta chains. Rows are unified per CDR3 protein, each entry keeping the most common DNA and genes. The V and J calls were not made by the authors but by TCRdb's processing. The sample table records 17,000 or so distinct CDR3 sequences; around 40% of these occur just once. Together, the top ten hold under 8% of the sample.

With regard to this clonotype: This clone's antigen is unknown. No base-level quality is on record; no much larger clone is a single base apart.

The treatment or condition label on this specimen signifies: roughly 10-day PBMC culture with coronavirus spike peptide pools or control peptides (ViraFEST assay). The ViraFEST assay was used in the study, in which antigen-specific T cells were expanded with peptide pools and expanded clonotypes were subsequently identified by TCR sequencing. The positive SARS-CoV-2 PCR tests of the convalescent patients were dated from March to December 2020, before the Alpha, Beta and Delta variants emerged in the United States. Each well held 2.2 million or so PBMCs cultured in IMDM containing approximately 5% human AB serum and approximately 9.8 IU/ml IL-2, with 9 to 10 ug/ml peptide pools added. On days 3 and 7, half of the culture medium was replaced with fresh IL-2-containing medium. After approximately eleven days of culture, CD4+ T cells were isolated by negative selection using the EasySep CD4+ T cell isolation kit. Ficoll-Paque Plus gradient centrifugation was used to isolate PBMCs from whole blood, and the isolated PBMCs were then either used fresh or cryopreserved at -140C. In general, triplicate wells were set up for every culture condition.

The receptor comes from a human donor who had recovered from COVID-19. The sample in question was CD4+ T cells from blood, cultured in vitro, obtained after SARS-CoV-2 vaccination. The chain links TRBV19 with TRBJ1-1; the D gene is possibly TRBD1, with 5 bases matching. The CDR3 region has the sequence CASSSRGVWDTEAFF. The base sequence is TGTGCCAGTAGTAGCCGGGGGGTTTGGGACACTGAAGCTTTCTTT.